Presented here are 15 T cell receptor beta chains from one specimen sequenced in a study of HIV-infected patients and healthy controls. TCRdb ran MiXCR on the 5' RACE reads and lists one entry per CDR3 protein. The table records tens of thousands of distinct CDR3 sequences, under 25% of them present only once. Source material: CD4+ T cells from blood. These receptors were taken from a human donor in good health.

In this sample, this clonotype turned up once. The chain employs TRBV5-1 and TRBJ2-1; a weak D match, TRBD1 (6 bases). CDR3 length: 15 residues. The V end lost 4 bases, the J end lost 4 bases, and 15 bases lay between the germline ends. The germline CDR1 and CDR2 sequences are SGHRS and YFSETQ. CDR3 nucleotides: TGCGCCAGCAGCCTGGGGGCAGGGATGTACAATGAGCAGTTCTTC. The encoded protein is CASSLGAGMYNEQFF.

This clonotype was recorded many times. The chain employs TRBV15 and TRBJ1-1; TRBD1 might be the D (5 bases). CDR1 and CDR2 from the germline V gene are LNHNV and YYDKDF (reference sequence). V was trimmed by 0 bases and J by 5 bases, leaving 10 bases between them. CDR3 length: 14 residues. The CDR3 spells CATSRDIDSTEAFF. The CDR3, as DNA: TGTGCCACCAGCAGAGATATAGACAGTACTGAAGCTTTCTTT.

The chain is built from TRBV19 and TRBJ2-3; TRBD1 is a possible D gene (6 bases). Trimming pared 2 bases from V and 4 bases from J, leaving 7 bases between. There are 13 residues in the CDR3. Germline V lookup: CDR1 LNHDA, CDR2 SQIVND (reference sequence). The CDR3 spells CASSIQGPDTQYF. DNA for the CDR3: TGTGCCAGTAGTATACAGGGGCCAGATACGCAGTATTTT.

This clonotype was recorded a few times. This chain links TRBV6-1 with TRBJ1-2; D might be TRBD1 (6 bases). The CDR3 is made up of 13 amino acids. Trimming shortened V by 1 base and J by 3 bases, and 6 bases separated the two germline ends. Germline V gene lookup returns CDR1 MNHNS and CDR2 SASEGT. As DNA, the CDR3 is TGTGCCAGCAGTGAAGGACAGGACTATGGCTACACCTTC. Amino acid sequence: CASSEGQDYGYTF.

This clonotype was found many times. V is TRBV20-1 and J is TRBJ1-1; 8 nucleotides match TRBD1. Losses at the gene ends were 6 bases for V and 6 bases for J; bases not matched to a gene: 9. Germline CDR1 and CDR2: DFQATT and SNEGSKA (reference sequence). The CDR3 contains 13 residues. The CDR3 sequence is CSAATGVVAEAFF. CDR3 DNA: TGCAGTGCCGCGACAGGGGTCGTCGCTGAAGCTTTCTTT.

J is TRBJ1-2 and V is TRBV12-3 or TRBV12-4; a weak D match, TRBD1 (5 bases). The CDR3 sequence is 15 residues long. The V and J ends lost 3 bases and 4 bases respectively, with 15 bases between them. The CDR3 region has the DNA TGTGCCAGCAGTTTCACTGCGGGGGTTGCCTATGGCTACACCTTC. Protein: CASSFTAGVAYGYTF.

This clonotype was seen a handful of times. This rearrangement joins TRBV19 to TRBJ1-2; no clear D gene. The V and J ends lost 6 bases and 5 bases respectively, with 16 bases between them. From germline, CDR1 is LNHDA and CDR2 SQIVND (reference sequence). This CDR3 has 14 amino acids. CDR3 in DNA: TGTGCCAGTAGCAACCCGTCCTTCCATTATGGCTACACCTTC. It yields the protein CASSNPSFHYGYTF. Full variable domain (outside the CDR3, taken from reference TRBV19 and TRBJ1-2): DGGITQSPKYLFRKEGQNVTLSCEQNLNHDAMYWYRQDPGQGLRLIYYSQIVNDFQKGDIAEGYSVSREKKESFPLTVTSAQKNPTAFYLCASSNPSFHYGYTFGSGTRLTVV.

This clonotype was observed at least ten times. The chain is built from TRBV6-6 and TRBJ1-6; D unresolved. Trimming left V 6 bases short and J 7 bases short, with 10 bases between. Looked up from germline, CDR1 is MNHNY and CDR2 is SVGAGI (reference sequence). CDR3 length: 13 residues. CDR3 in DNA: TGTGCCAGCAGCTCCCCCGAAAATTCACCCCTCCACTTT. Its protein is CASSSPENSPLHF.

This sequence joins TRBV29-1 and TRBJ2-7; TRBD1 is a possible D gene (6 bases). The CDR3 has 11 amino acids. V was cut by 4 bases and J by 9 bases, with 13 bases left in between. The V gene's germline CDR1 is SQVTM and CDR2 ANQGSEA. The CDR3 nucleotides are TGCAGCGTTGCAGGGGATTTGGGGCAGTACTTC. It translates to CSVAGDLGQYF.

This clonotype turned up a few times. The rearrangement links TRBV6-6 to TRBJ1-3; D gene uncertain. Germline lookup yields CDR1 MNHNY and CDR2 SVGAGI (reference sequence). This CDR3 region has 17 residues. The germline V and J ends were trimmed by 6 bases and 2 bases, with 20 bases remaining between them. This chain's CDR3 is CASRRSVPNPPGNTIYF. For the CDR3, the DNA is TGTGCCAGCAGACGTTCCGTCCCTAATCCACCTGGAAACACCATATATTTT.

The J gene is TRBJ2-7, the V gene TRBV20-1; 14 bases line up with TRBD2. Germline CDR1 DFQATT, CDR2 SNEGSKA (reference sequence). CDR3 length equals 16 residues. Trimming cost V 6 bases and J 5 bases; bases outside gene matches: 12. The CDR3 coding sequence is TGCAGTGCACCTAACCGAGGGACTAGCGGGAGTAACGAGCAGTACTTC. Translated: CSAPNRGTSGSNEQYF.

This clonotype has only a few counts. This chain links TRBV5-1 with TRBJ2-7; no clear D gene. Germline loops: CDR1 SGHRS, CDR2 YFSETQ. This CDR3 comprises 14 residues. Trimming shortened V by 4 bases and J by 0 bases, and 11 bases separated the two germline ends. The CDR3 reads CASSTTLSSYEQYF. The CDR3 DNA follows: TGCGCCAGCAGCACTACGTTAAGCTCCTACGAGCAGTACTTC.

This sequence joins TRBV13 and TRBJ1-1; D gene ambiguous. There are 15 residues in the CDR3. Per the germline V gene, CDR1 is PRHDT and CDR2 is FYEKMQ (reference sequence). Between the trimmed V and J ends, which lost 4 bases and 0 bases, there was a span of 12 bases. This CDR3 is CASSSAGPLNTEAFF. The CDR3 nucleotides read TGTGCCAGCAGCTCGGCCGGGCCCTTGAACACTGAAGCTTTCTTT.

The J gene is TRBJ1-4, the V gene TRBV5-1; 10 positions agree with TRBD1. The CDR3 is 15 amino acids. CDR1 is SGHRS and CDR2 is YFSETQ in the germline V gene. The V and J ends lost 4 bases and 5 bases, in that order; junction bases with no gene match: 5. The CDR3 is CASSDRQGANEKLFF. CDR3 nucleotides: TGCGCCAGCAGCGATCGACAGGGGGCGAATGAAAAACTGTTTTTT.

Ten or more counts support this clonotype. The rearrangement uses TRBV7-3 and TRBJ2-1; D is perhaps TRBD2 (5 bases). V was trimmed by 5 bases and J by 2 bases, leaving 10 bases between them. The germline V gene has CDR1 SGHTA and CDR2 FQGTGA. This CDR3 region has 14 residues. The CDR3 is CASSPFGTYNEQFF. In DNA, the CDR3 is TGTGCCAGCAGCCCGTTCGGGACCTACAATGAGCAGTTCTTC.